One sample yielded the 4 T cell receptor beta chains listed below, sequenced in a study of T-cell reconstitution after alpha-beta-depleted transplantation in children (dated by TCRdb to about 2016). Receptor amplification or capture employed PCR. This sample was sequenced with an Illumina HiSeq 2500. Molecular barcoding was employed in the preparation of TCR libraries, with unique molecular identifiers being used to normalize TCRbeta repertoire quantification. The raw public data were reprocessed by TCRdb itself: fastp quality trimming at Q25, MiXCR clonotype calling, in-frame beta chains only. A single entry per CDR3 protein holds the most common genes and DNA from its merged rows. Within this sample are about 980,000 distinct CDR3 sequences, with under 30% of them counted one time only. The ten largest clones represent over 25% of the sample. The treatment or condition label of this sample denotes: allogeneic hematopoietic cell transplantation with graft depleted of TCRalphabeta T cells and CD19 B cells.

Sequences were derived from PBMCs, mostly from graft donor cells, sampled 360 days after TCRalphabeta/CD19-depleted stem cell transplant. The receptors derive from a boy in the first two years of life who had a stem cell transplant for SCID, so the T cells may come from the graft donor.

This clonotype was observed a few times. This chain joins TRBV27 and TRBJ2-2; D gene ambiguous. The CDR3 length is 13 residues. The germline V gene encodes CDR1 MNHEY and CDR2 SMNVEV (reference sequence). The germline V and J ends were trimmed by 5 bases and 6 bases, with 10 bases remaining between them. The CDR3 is CASSADVAGELFF. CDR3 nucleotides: TGTGCCAGCAGTGCTGATGTCGCCGGGGAGCTGTTTTTT.

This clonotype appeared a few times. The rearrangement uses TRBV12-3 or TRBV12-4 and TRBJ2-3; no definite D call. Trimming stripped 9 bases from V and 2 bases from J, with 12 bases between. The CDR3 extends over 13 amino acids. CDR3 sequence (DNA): TGTGCCAGTGGGCGGCAATACACAGATACGCAGTATTTT. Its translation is CASGRQYTDTQYF.

The CDR3 reads CAWSEWTAENEKLFF. The DNA for the CDR3 is TGTGCCTGGAGCGAATGGACAGCCGAGAATGAAAAACTGTTTTTT. The V call is TRBV30, the J call TRBJ1-4; D possibly corresponds to TRBD1 (6 bases). V lost 3 bases and J lost 5, with 16 bases in between. This CDR3 is built from 15 residues. CDR1 is GTSNPN and CDR2 is SVGIG in the germline V gene (reference sequence).

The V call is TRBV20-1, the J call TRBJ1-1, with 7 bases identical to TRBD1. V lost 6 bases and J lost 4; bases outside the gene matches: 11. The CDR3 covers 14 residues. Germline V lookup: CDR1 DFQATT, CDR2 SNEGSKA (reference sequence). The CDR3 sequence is CSAFNRGSGTEAFF. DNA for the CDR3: TGCAGTGCCTTCAACAGGGGTTCGGGCACTGAAGCTTTCTTT.